Listed here is a single T cell receptor (beta chain). Its cognate antigen is unknown. Use of 60 Vbeta and 13 Jbeta primers characterized the PCR. Repertoires were generated with immunoSEQ multiplex PCR, while TCRdb's copy carries only in-frame clones and drops some. The sample carries 65,000 or so clones, more than 75% recorded once. The sample originates from a study of cytomegalovirus exposure and HLA in healthy donors. General study points: With DRB1 most and HLA-C fewest, TCR association rates differed between HLA loci in a later analysis. It was reported that the classifier diagnosed cytomegalovirus status with high specificity and sensitivity in both the original and validation cohorts. The study listed about 150 cytomegalovirus-associated TCR beta chains.

Germline V CDR1 and CDR2: KGHSH, LQKENI. The CDR3 is made up of 16 amino acids. V gave up 5 bases and J gave up 0 bases, with 14 bases separating them. This chain links TRBV18 with TRBJ2-1, with TRBD1 as a possible D gene (5 bases). Sequenced input: PBMCs. The receptor comes from a girl under 18 in good health and CMV-seropositive. The CDR3 DNA reads TGTGCCAGCTCAGTTGACAGAACGAGCTCCTACAATGAGCAGTTCTTC. Its protein is CASSVDRTSSYNEQFF.